This T cell receptor (beta chain) derives from a study of shared clonotypes between healthy human individuals. The trim removed 3 bases at V and 8 bases at J, leaving 7 bases unmatched. Germline values: CDR1 SGHTA, CDR2 FQGNSA. The CDR3 totals 17 residues. All donors were healthy HIV-negative adults lacking recent acute infections or vaccinations. When samples were unsorted, 70 million to 95 million PBMCs were used for genomic DNA. Deep was the level at which the assay was run. Clones were read by immunoSEQ multiplex PCR, and TCRdb kept only the in-frame ones, dropping some. The sample records around 500,000 clones, over 75% being singletons. A remark on this clone: Since a far larger clone is one base different, this is likely a read error. Other nucleotide sequences in the sample specify the same CDR3.

This sequence was found in a woman in her thirties or forties in good health. Some clones in this sample may be carry-over from other donors' samples. The chain employs TRBV7-2 and TRBJ2-2; 15 bases line up with TRBD2. Sequencing was performed on PBMCs. In DNA, the CDR3 is TGTGCCAGCAGCTTGGGACTAGCGGGAGGATCGACAGGGGAGCTGTTTTTT. Encoded protein: CASSLGLAGGSTGELFF.